The 26 T cell receptor beta chains below come from one sample, sequenced in a study of cytomegalovirus exposure and HLA in healthy donors. The PCR used 60 Vbeta and 13 Jbeta primers. Assay used: immunoSEQ multiplex PCR; TCRdb lists only in-frame clones, some missing. This sample has 55,000 to 80,000 clones, with roughly four fifths found just once. Sequencing used PBMCs. All receptors come from a woman in her 30s in good health and CMV-seropositive.

The chain is built from TRBV29-1 and TRBJ2-7; D uncertain. Trimming shortened V by 3 bases and J by 6 bases, and 12 bases separated the two germline ends. The CDR3 is 12 amino acids. The germline V gene has CDR1 SQVTM and CDR2 ANQGSEA. The DNA of the CDR3 is TGCAGCGTTGAGGCTAGATTGGGCGAGCAGTACTTC. Translating gives CSVEARLGEQYF.

V usage is TRBV10-3 and J usage is TRBJ2-1; D perhaps matches TRBD2 (5 bases). The CDR3 contains 16 residues. Germline V lookup: CDR1 ENHRY, CDR2 SYGVKD. The V and J ends lost 0 bases and 8 bases respectively, with 17 bases between them. The CDR3 region has the DNA TGTGCCATCAGTGAGTCGGGTGCTACTAGTAACGATGAGCAGTTCTTC. Translation: CAISESGATSNDEQFF.

The chain employs TRBV5-4 and TRBJ2-1, with 10 nucleotides matching TRBD1. The V and J ends lost 0 bases and 10 bases, in that order; junction bases with no gene match: 7. The CDR3 is 15 amino acids. Germline lookup yields CDR1 SGHNT and CDR2 YYREEE (reference sequence). CDR3 DNA: TGTGCCAGCAGCTTGGGGGGACAGGGGACCAGGGAGCAGTTCTTC. Its translation: CASSLGGQGTREQFF.

The chain carries TRBV11-2 and TRBJ2-7; D is perhaps TRBD2 (6 bases). Looked up from germline, CDR1 is SGHAT and CDR2 is FQNNGV. V was cut by 2 bases and J by 0 bases, with 14 bases left in between. CDR3 size: 16 residues. The DNA for the CDR3 is TGTGCCAGCAGCTTAACGGGGGTGGGGGGCTCCTACGAGCAGTACTTC. It encodes CASSLTGVGGSYEQYF. Looking up the rest from reference TRBV11-2 and TRBJ2-7 gives the full variable domain: EAGVAQSPRYKIIEKRQSVAFWCNPISGHATLYWYQQILGQGPKLLIQFQNNGVVDDSQLPKDRFSAERLKGVDSTLKIQPAKLEDSAVYLCASSLTGVGGSYEQYFGPGTRLTVT.

The V gene is TRBV28, the J gene TRBJ1-5; 9 positions match TRBD1. The CDR3 has 14 amino acids. Per the germline V gene, CDR1 is MDHEN and CDR2 is SYDVKM. Trimming removed 4 bases from V and 7 bases from J; junction bases left unmatched: 5. The CDR3 nucleotides read TGTGCCAGCAGTTCAGGACAGGGGATGCAGCCCCAGCATTTT. Protein product: CASSSGQGMQPQHF.

The V gene is TRBV28, the J gene TRBJ2-3; 9 bases are shared with TRBD1. The CDR3 is 16 amino acids. V lost 5 bases, J lost 3 bases, and 9 bases stayed unmatched. CDR1 MDHEN and CDR2 SYDVKM come from the germline V gene. The CDR3 region is CASSRPGQGPTDTQYF. CDR3 sequence (DNA): TGTGCCAGCAGTAGACCGGGACAGGGCCCAACAGATACGCAGTATTTT.

CDR3: CASSGPGQAFGQYF. As DNA, the CDR3 is TGTGCCAGCAGTGGACCCGGACAGGCCTTTGGGCAGTACTTC. The gene calls are TRBV28 and TRBJ2-5; 7 bases map to TRBD1. The CDR3 extends over 14 amino acids. The J segment lost 11 bases and the V segment lost 5 bases, leaving 14 bases of the junction unmatched. Germline assignment: CDR1 MDHEN and CDR2 SYDVKM.

This clone was observed a single time. This specimen includes other DNA sequences encoding the same CDR3. This chain connects TRBV28 to TRBJ2-7; 7 nucleotides match TRBD2. V shed 5 bases and J 4 bases; nucleotides not matched to a gene: 2. The CDR3 runs 12 residues. CDR1 is MDHEN and CDR2 is SYDVKM in the germline V gene. The CDR3 is CASSPGLYEQYF. CDR3 DNA: TGTGCCAGCAGTCCGGGACTATACGAGCAGTACTTC.

The V call is TRBV18, the J call TRBJ2-5; D is undetermined. Germline assignment: CDR1 KGHSH and CDR2 LQKENI. Trimming stripped 3 bases from V and 5 bases from J, with 10 bases between. CDR3 size: 13 residues. The CDR3 nucleotides read TGTGCCAGCTCACCTCCCCTTTTCGAGACCCAGTACTTC. This gives the protein CASSPPLFETQYF.

V usage is TRBV7-9 and J usage is TRBJ2-7; 8 nucleotides align to TRBD1. The junction had 7 bases not matched to a gene; V was cut back by 3 bases and J by 0 bases. Germline loops: CDR1 SEHNR, CDR2 FQNEAQ (reference sequence). This CDR3 region has 16 residues. CDR3 protein: CASSFHRGEPSYEQYF. CDR3 in DNA: TGTGCCAGCAGCTTCCACAGGGGGGAACCCTCCTACGAGCAGTACTTC.

V is TRBV4-3 and J is TRBJ1-4, with D perhaps matching TRBD1 (5 bases). CDR1 is LGHNA and CDR2 is YSLEER in the germline V gene. The CDR3 runs 16 residues. V lost 2 bases to trimming and J lost 7 bases, with 17 bases between them. Written as DNA, the CDR3 is TGCGCCAGCAGCCAAACAACGGGACCCGGGGGTGAAAAACTGTTTTTT. It translates to CASSQTTGPGGEKLFF.

This clone showed up many times. The J gene is TRBJ1-3, the V gene TRBV5-1; 9 bases match TRBD1. Per germline, CDR1 SGHRS and CDR2 YFSETQ. V was pared by 4 bases and J by 2 bases, with 7 bases of the junction left unmatched. The CDR3 has 16 amino acids. The CDR3 sequence: CASSGGQGGTGNTIYF. The DNA for the CDR3 is TGCGCCAGCAGCGGGGGACAGGGAGGTACTGGAAACACCATATATTTT.

The V call is TRBV19, the J call TRBJ1-5, with a weak D call TRBD1 (5 bases). Germline assignment: CDR1 LNHDA and CDR2 SQIVND (reference sequence). The germline V and J ends were trimmed by 1 base and 4 bases, with 14 bases remaining between them. The CDR3 length is 16 residues. The chain's CDR3 is CASSIVGGKLNQPQHF. The CDR3 DNA reads as TGTGCCAGTAGTATAGTGGGGGGGAAGTTGAATCAGCCCCAGCATTTT.

The chain carries TRBV18 and TRBJ2-5; the match to TRBD1 covers 12 bases. This CDR3 region has 20 residues. CDR1 and CDR2 from the germline V gene are KGHSH and LQKENI. The V gene end was trimmed by 4 bases and the J gene end by 5 bases; junction bases not matched to a gene: 20. The CDR3 DNA reads as TGTGCCAGCTCACGTCTGGGACAGGGGGCGCATGGAGTTCCTACGGAGACCCAGTACTTC. This sequence encodes CASSRLGQGAHGVPTETQYF.

This sequence joins TRBV11-1 and TRBJ2-5, with D perhaps matching TRBD2 (5 bases). Per the germline V gene, CDR1 is SGHAT and CDR2 is FQDESV (reference sequence). CDR3 length: 16 amino acids. Trimming left V 0 bases short and J 2 bases short, with 13 bases between. The chain's CDR3 is CASSLARTRRQETQYF. The CDR3 DNA sequence: TGTGCCAGCAGCTTAGCGAGAACTAGAAGGCAAGAGACCCAGTACTTC.

The chain has TRBV7-9 and TRBJ1-2, with D uncertain. V lost 4 bases, J lost 0 bases, and 15 bases lay in between. This CDR3 comprises 16 residues. Germline-derived CDR1 and CDR2 are SEHNR and FQNEAQ (reference sequence). The CDR3 region has the DNA TGTGCCAGCAGCTCAGAGGGCAGTTCCCCTAACTATGGCTACACCTTC. It translates to CASSSEGSSPNYGYTF.

V and J are TRBV6-5 and TRBJ2-7, with 8 positions matching TRBD1. The CDR3 is made up of 15 amino acids. Germline-derived CDR1 and CDR2 are MNHEY and SVGAGI. J gave up 6 bases and V 6 bases, and 13 bases lay outside the gene matches. CDR3 nucleotides: TGTGCCAGCAGGCCCCCTGGGACAGGACGGGGCGAGCAGTACTTC. It codes for CASRPPGTGRGEQYF.

This clone was counted between two and nine times. The chain carries TRBV6-1 and TRBJ2-7; tentatively, D is TRBD2 (6 bases). The CDR3 has 12 residues. Looked up from germline, CDR1 is MNHNS and CDR2 is SASEGT. Trimming took off 8 bases at V and 0 bases at J, with 8 bases between the two ends. This CDR3 is CASEGLSYEQYF. Written as DNA, the CDR3 is TGTGCCAGCGAGGGACTCTCCTACGAGCAGTACTTC.

The rearrangement uses TRBV28 and TRBJ1-1; a possible D gene is TRBD1 (5 bases). V was pared by 4 bases and J by 0 bases, with 12 bases between. This CDR3 contains 15 residues. CDR1 is MDHEN, CDR2 SYDVKM, per germline. CDR3 amino acids: CASSYWTYMNTEAFF. CDR3 nucleotides: TGTGCCAGCAGTTACTGGACATACATGAACACTGAAGCTTTCTTT.

A remark on this clone: This sample includes further DNA sequences coding for the same CDR3. V and J are TRBV11-3 and TRBJ1-3; 8 nucleotides align to TRBD1. Germline V CDR1 and CDR2: SGHNT, YENEEA. The V segment lost 5 bases and the J segment 2 bases; nucleotides outside the gene matches: 5. The CDR3 consists of 15 residues. CDR3 residues: CASSPGQGPGNTIYF. CDR3 nucleotide sequence: TGTGCCAGCAGCCCTGGACAGGGACCTGGAAACACCATATATTTT.

The chain joins TRBV19 to TRBJ1-2; D may be TRBD1 (5 bases). CDR1 is LNHDA, CDR2 SQIVND, per germline (reference sequence). V gave up 4 bases and J gave up 1 base, with 10 bases separating them. This CDR3 has 14 amino acids. This CDR3 reads CASSSSGGNYGYTF. DNA for the CDR3: TGTGCCAGTAGTAGTTCCGGGGGTAACTATGGCTACACCTTC.

Only a few counts were recorded for this clone. The chain is built from TRBV6-1 and TRBJ2-7, with TRBD2 identical over 7 bases. CDR1 and CDR2 from the germline V gene are MNHNS and SASEGT. Trimming at V came to 1 base and at J to 3 bases, leaving 9 bases not matched to a gene. CDR3 size: 16 residues. The CDR3 region has the DNA TGTGCCAGCAGTGAAGGTTATGCGGGAGCAAGCTACGAGCAGTACTTC. Translated: CASSEGYAGASYEQYF.

The chain couples TRBV5-1 to TRBJ2-7, with 10 nucleotides matching TRBD2. Germline CDR1 reads SGHRS; CDR2 reads YFSETQ. V trimming: 6 bases; J trimming: 2 bases; junction bases outside the gene matches: 5. The CDR3 spans 14 residues. The CDR3 region has the DNA TGCGCCAGCAAGTTAGCGGGAGGAACCTACGAGCAGTACTTC. As protein: CASKLAGGTYEQYF.

This clone was picked up a small number of times. V is TRBV23-1 and J is TRBJ1-3; tentatively, D is TRBD1 (6 bases). TRBV23-1 belongs to the ORF category, with a function that is uncertain. Between the trimmed V and J ends, which lost 6 bases and 1 base, there was a span of 16 bases. The CDR3 length is 16 residues. CDR3 residues: CASRPNTGSSGNTIYF. The CDR3 DNA reads TGCGCCAGCAGACCAAATACAGGGTCTTCTGGAAACACCATATATTTT.

This clone was observed once. The chain employs TRBV5-1 and TRBJ2-3; 15 bases match TRBD2. The CDR3 extends over 16 amino acids. With 4 bases clipped from V and 3 bases from J, the junction kept 3 bases outside the gene matches. Germline CDR1 and CDR2: SGHRS and YFSETQ. CDR3 sequence (DNA): TGCGCCAGCAGCAAGGGACTAGCGGGAGGTACAGATACGCAGTATTTT. Translation: CASSKGLAGGTDTQYF.

This clone showed up just a few times. V is TRBV4-3 and J is TRBJ2-3; D not resolved. V shed 0 bases and J shed 9 bases, with 10 bases lying between them. This CDR3 is built from 13 residues. The germline CDR1 and CDR2 sequences are LGHNA and YSLEER. DNA for the CDR3: TGCGCCAGCAGCCAAGAAGCCTCCCTCACGCAGTATTTT. Translation gives CASSQEASLTQYF.